A single sample gave rise to the 14 T cell receptor beta chains below, sequenced in a study of T cell clones after liver transplantation (dated by TCRdb to about 2019). The library was made by the immunoSEQ multiplex PCR assay. The table was pulled from immuneACCESS by TCRdb, which kept in-frame rearrangements only. Such tables lose some clones; where checked, under half of the loss comes from unresolved V genes, and the rest has no known cause. This sample holds roughly 100,000 clones; about 88% were observed only once. The ten largest clones capture approximately 3% of the sample. The specimen comprised CD4+ T cells from blood, sampled approximately 50 months after liver transplant. These receptors originate from a human patient who received a liver transplant. A transplant means some T cells may be of graft donor rather than patient origin.

The J gene is TRBJ1-1, the V gene TRBV11-2; D is perhaps TRBD1 (5 bases). The V gene's germline CDR1 is SGHAT and CDR2 FQNNGV. V was shortened by 5 bases and J by 1 base, with 14 bases between the two germline ends. CDR3 size: 15 residues. The CDR3: CASSPRGSANTEAFF. The DNA for the CDR3 is TGTGCCAGCAGCCCCCGGGGGAGCGCGAACACTGAAGCTTTCTTT.

The rearrangement uses TRBV25-1 and TRBJ1-1; D is unclear. Deletions cut 2 bases from V and 7 bases from J, with 8 bases between. Germline CDR1 reads MGHDK; CDR2 reads SYGVNS. The CDR3 has 12 amino acids. The CDR3 is CASSEGIGEAFF. Here the CDR3 DNA reads TGTGCCAGCAGTGAAGGGATCGGTGAAGCTTTCTTT.

This rearrangement joins TRBV4-1 to TRBJ2-2; D remains ambiguous. The CDR3 has 18 amino acids. Germline values: CDR1 MGHRA, CDR2 YSYEKL. V was pared by 0 bases and J by 2 bases, with 16 bases between. The CDR3 spells CASSQDIGRSINTGELFF. CDR3 in DNA: TGCGCCAGCAGCCAAGATATAGGCAGGTCAATAAACACCGGGGAGCTGTTTTTT.

This clone was seen a single time. The rearrangement links TRBV6-1 to TRBJ2-7; no definite D call. Trimming removed 5 bases from V and 7 bases from J, with 15 bases in between. Looked up from germline, CDR1 is MNHNS and CDR2 is SASEGT. This CDR3 region has 13 residues. CDR3 sequence reads: CASSSAGGIEQYF. Written as DNA, the CDR3 is TGTGCCAGCAGTTCAGCCGGTGGGATAGAGCAGTACTTC.

V is TRBV5-4 and J is TRBJ2-1; 11 nucleotides line up with TRBD1. This CDR3 comprises 18 residues. CDR1 is SGHNT and CDR2 is YYREEE in the germline V gene (reference sequence). Trimming took 0 bases from V and 1 from J; bases not matched to a gene: 6. The CDR3 coding sequence is TGTGCCAGCAGCTTGGGGACAGGGGGCGCGAGGTCCTACAATGAGCAGTTCTTC. Encoded protein: CASSLGTGGARSYNEQFF.

This clone came up a few times. The chain joins TRBV25-1 to TRBJ1-4; D possibly corresponds to TRBD1 (6 bases). The germline V gene has CDR1 MGHDK and CDR2 SYGVNS. The CDR3 runs to 15 residues. V dropped 6 bases and J dropped 3 bases, with 14 bases sitting between them. The CDR3 nucleotides read TGTGCCAGCAGACTAGGGGGGGTAGCTAATGAAAAACTGTTTTTT. Translating it yields CASRLGGVANEKLFF.

V usage is TRBV19 and J usage is TRBJ1-2, with a weak D call TRBD1 (6 bases). Germline-derived CDR1 and CDR2 are LNHDA and SQIVND (reference sequence). The CDR3 loop spans 13 amino acids. Trimming stripped 5 bases from V and 7 bases from J, with 14 bases between. Written as DNA, the CDR3 is TGTGCCAGTAGTCGGGGGACACCTTCTGGCTACACCTTC. Residues: CASSRGTPSGYTF.

This clone has only a few counts. Written as DNA, the CDR3 is TGTGCCACCAGCTGGGGACAACCGAGCAATCAGCCCCAGCATTTT. This translates into CATSWGQPSNQPQHF. V gene TRBV15 combines with J gene TRBJ1-5, with D possibly TRBD1 on 6 matching bases. The germline V gene has CDR1 LNHNV and CDR2 YYDKDF (reference sequence). Trimming removed 5 bases at V and 1 base at J, with 12 bases between. The CDR3 runs 15 residues. The full variable domain, its missing parts supplied by reference TRBV15 and TRBJ1-5, is DAMVIQNPRYQVTQFGKPVTLSCSQTLNHNVMYWYQQKSSQAPKLLFHYYDKDFNNEADTPDNFQSRRPNTSFCFLDIRSPGLGDTAMYLCATSWGQPSNQPQHFGDGTRLSIL.

V gene TRBV28 combines with J gene TRBJ1-4; the D gene is possibly TRBD1 (5 bases). The germline CDR1 and CDR2 sequences are MDHEN and SYDVKM. The CDR3 length is 14 residues. Trimming took 5 bases from V and 4 from J, leaving 11 bases between them. The chain's CDR3 is CASSAGTFNEKLFF. The CDR3 coding sequence is TGTGCCAGCAGTGCCGGGACGTTTAATGAAAAACTGTTTTTT. Complete variable domain (other parts from reference TRBV28 and TRBJ1-4): DVKVTQSSRYLVKRTGEKVFLECVQDMDHENMFWYRQDPGLGLRLIYFSYDVKMKEKGDIPEGYSVSREKKERFSLILESASTNQTSMYLCASSAGTFNEKLFFGSGTQLSVL.

The chain is built from TRBV19 and TRBJ2-3; the match to TRBD2 covers 7 bases. The CDR3 is made up of 13 amino acids. In germline, CDR1 is LNHDA, CDR2 SQIVND (reference sequence). The junction had 7 bases not matched to a gene; V was cut back by 4 bases and J by 9 bases. The CDR3 DNA reads as TGTGCCAGTAGTAGCCGGGGGGTACAGACGCAGTATTTT. Translating it yields CASSSRGVQTQYF.

V usage is TRBV2 and J usage is TRBJ1-1, with a tentative D call TRBD1 (6 bases). Germline V gene sequence: CDR1 SNHLY, CDR2 FYNNEI. This CDR3 is 17 amino acids long. V dropped 8 bases and J dropped 10 bases, with 32 bases sitting between them. As DNA, the CDR3 is TGTGCCAGCGTAACGGGGACGGGGTCGGGAGTTAAAGGGGGAGCTTTCTTT. This sequence encodes CASVTGTGSGVKGGAFF.

CDR3 DNA: TGTGCCAGCAGTGCTCGGGACTACCCTTATAGCAATCAGCCCCAGCATTTT. Amino acid sequence: CASSARDYPYSNQPQHF. The chain combines TRBV27 with TRBJ1-5, with D maybe TRBD1 (5 bases). The length of the CDR3 is 17 residues. With 5 bases removed from V and 0 bases from J, the gap between germline ends came to 17 bases. Germline CDR1 is MNHEY and CDR2 is SMNVEV (reference sequence).

This clone was detected once. The chain joins TRBV6-6 to TRBJ2-3; 9 bases are shared with TRBD1. With V trimmed by 7 bases and J by 2 bases, 10 bases remained unmatched. There are 16 residues in the CDR3. Germline V gene data show CDR1 as MNHNY and CDR2 as SVGAGI (reference sequence). The CDR3 DNA sequence: TGTGCCAGCACCCCCGGGACAGGGTTTGACACAGATACGCAGTATTTT. Protein product: CASTPGTGFDTDTQYF.

The V call is TRBV18, the J call TRBJ2-5; 7 positions match TRBD1. The CDR3 loop spans 13 amino acids. V gave up 10 bases and J gave up 5 bases; unmatched junction bases: 10. Germline CDR1 is KGHSH and CDR2 is LQKENI. The CDR3 region is CATVQGYGETQYF. CDR3 DNA sequence: TGTGCCACCGTACAGGGGTATGGGGAGACCCAGTACTTC.